The 17 T cell receptor beta chains given below trace back to one sample, sequenced in a study of monozygotic twins with cystic fibrosis. Sequencing was performed with immunoSEQ multiplex PCR; in TCRdb, only in-frame clones are kept and a portion is missing. The sample has under 25,000 clones, approximately 96% seen once. Source material: blood. These receptors came from a woman aged 30 to 39 with cystic fibrosis.

Comment on this clone: A read error may produce the germline difference seen at one junction end. CDR3 sequence (DNA): TGTGCCAGTAGCTTTCGTAGGAGGGGGACCCCACTTTATTTT. This gives the protein CASSFRRRGTPLYF. V gene TRBV19 combines with J gene TRBJ1-4, with D possibly matching TRBD1 (6 bases). This CDR3 is built from 14 residues. Germline V gives CDR1 LNHDA, CDR2 SQIVND (reference sequence).

This clone was observed once. The rearrangement joins TRBV2 to TRBJ1-2; D is unclear. The V end lost 4 bases, the J end lost 8 bases, and 8 bases lay between the germline ends. The CDR3 is made up of 11 amino acids. CDR1 is SNHLY, CDR2 FYNNEI, per germline. The CDR3 bases are TGTGCCAGCAGTGTCGGGAGCGGCTACACCTTC. It yields the protein CASSVGSGYTF.

The rearrangement links TRBV7-8 to TRBJ2-1; TRBD2 matches at 9 bases. J gave up 0 bases and V 4 bases, and 7 bases lay outside the gene matches. The CDR3 is 17 residues long. In germline, CDR1 is SGHVS, CDR2 FQNEAQ. CDR3 coding DNA: TGTGCCAGCAGCTCCACTCCGACTAGCGGCTCCTACAATGAGCAGTTCTTC. Residues: CASSSTPTSGSYNEQFF.

The DNA for the CDR3 is TGTGCCACCGGAACAGGGTATATCTACAATGAGCAGTTCTTC. It is translated as CATGTGYIYNEQFF. The chain links TRBV25-1 to TRBJ2-1, with D perhaps TRBD1 (6 bases). V was clipped by 10 bases and J by 3 bases, with 16 bases between them. The CDR3 extends over 14 amino acids. Germline V gene sequence: CDR1 MGHDK, CDR2 SYGVNS. Full variable domain (remainder filled in from reference TRBV25-1 and TRBJ2-1): EADIYQTPRYLVIGTGKKITLECSQTMGHDKMYWYQQDPGMELHLIHYSYGVNSTEKGDLSSESTVSRIRTEHFPLTLESARPSHTSQYLCATGTGYIYNEQFFGPGTRLTVL.

This rearrangement joins TRBV15 to TRBJ1-2; weak D call: TRBD1 (5 bases). The CDR3 is 15 amino acids. Germline CDR1 is LNHNV and CDR2 is YYDKDF (reference sequence). Trimming removed 4 bases at V and 3 bases at J, with 15 bases between. DNA of the CDR3: TGTGCCACCAGCATAGACAGTGCATACGACTATGGCTACACCTTC. It codes for CATSIDSAYDYGYTF. The full variable domain, completed using reference TRBV15 and TRBJ1-2, is DAMVIQNPRYQVTQFGKPVTLSCSQTLNHNVMYWYQQKSSQAPKLLFHYYDKDFNNEADTPDNFQSRRPNTSFCFLDIRSPGLGDTAMYLCATSIDSAYDYGYTFGSGTRLTVV.

This clone was observed once. J is TRBJ2-2 and V is TRBV7-2; the D gene is possibly TRBD1 (5 bases). This CDR3 has 15 residues. V was cut by 5 bases and J by 2 bases, with 12 bases left in between. Per the germline V gene, CDR1 is SGHTA and CDR2 is FQGNSA. This CDR3 is CASSPDTLNTGELFF. The CDR3 DNA sequence: TGTGCCAGCAGCCCGGACACTTTAAACACCGGGGAGCTGTTTTTT.

V gene TRBV4-3 combines with J gene TRBJ2-3, with D possibly TRBD1 on 5 matching bases. Trimming took off 0 bases at V and 1 base at J, with 11 bases between the two ends. This CDR3 spans 16 amino acids. Germline V gene sequence: CDR1 LGHNA, CDR2 YSLEER. CDR3 DNA sequence: TGCGCCAGCAGCCAAGATAATGGGGCCCGCACAGATACGCAGTATTTT. This translates into CASSQDNGARTDTQYF.

The gene calls are TRBV13 and TRBJ1-1, with 7 nucleotides matching TRBD1. V lost 8 bases to trimming and J lost 4 bases; unmatched junction nucleotides: 7. The germline V gene encodes CDR1 PRHDT and CDR2 FYEKMQ (reference sequence). The CDR3 is 13 residues long. The CDR3 region has the DNA TGTGCCAGCCGTGGACAGGTAAGCACTGAAGCTTTCTTT. Translated, it gives CASRGQVSTEAFF.

The CDR3 DNA follows: TGTGCCAGCAGCCTGGACAGTTACAATGAGCAGTTCTTC. It yields the protein CASSLDSYNEQFF. The chain links TRBV2 to TRBJ2-1; D perhaps matches TRBD1 (6 bases). Germline-derived CDR1 and CDR2 are SNHLY and FYNNEI. With 6 bases removed from V and 4 bases from J, the gap between germline ends came to 10 bases. The CDR3 has 13 residues.

The chain uses TRBV11-2 and TRBJ2-6; D is unresolved. Trimming left V 8 bases short and J 0 bases short, with 2 bases between. This CDR3 has 12 residues. Per germline, CDR1 SGHAT and CDR2 FQNNGV. CDR3 protein: CASGSGANVLTF. CDR3 nucleotides: TGTGCCAGCGGCTCTGGGGCCAACGTCCTGACTTTC.

The V call is TRBV19, the J call TRBJ1-5, with D unclear. Germline V lookup: CDR1 LNHDA, CDR2 SQIVND (reference sequence). This CDR3 has 17 residues. The ends were cut back, 8 bases at V and 2 bases at J, with 22 bases in the middle. In nucleotides, the CDR3 is TGTGCCAGTTGGCCCTCGGGGAGAATATTCGGCAATCAGCCCCAGCATTTT. It specifies CASWPSGRIFGNQPQHF.

The rearrangement links TRBV27 to TRBJ2-1, with 7 nucleotides matching TRBD2. V lost 6 bases, J lost 0 bases, and 8 bases stayed unmatched. CDR3 length equals 16 residues. Germline V gives CDR1 MNHEY, CDR2 SMNVEV (reference sequence). CDR3 sequence: CASSPSGLFSYNEQFF. Written as DNA, the CDR3 is TGTGCCAGCAGCCCTAGCGGCCTATTCTCCTACAATGAGCAGTTCTTC.

V is TRBV4-1 and J is TRBJ1-1, with no clear D. This CDR3 comprises 14 residues. From germline, CDR1 is MGHRA and CDR2 YSYEKL. Trimming stripped 2 bases from V and 6 bases from J, with 13 bases between. The CDR3 sequence: CASSQFNAGSEAFF. The CDR3 DNA is TGCGCCAGCAGCCAATTTAACGCCGGGTCTGAAGCTTTCTTT.

V and J are TRBV2 and TRBJ1-1; D remains unclear. Germline V gene lookup returns CDR1 SNHLY and CDR2 FYNNEI. Trimming removed 6 bases at V and 6 bases at J, with 11 bases between. This CDR3 spans 12 amino acids. CDR3 amino acids: CASRADISEAFF. CDR3 sequence (DNA): TGTGCCAGCAGGGCTGACATTTCTGAAGCTTTCTTT.

The chain carries TRBV29-1 and TRBJ2-7, with 9 bases that match TRBD1. V shed 4 bases, J shed 4 bases, and the junction held 5 bases outside the gene matches. CDR1 and CDR2 from the germline V gene are SQVTM and ANQGSEA. This CDR3 contains 13 residues. For the CDR3, the DNA is TGCAGCGTTGGGGGACAGGGAAGGTACGAGCAGTACTTC. Amino acids: CSVGGQGRYEQYF.

The V and J genes are TRBV7-9 and TRBJ2-5; 12 bases match TRBD2. J was trimmed by 5 bases and V by 10 bases; bases with no gene match: 8. The germline V gene has CDR1 SEHNR and CDR2 FQNEAQ (reference sequence). The CDR3 loop spans 14 amino acids. The CDR3 region is CATSTSGGSETQYF. The CDR3 region has the DNA TGTGCCACCTCGACTAGCGGGGGTTCGGAGACCCAGTACTTC.

J is TRBJ2-5 and V is TRBV10-3; perhaps D is TRBD1 or TRBD2 (5 bases each). Germline assignment: CDR1 ENHRY and CDR2 SYGVKD. V lost 1 base to trimming and J lost 1 base, with 10 bases between them. This CDR3 spans 15 amino acids. DNA for the CDR3: TGTGCCATCAGTGAGTTGGGGGAATTCCAAGAGACCCAGTACTTC. It codes for CAISELGEFQETQYF.